This T cell receptor (beta chain) was recorded in a study of T cell responses to AZD1222 COVID-19 vaccine. Sequencing was performed with immunoSEQ multiplex PCR; in TCRdb, only in-frame clones are kept and a portion is missing. This sample yields 200,000 or so clones, of which around 94% are seen a single time; 10% belongs to the top ten. CDR1 and CDR2 from the germline V gene are MNHEY and SVGAGI. The junction had 11 bases not matched to a gene; V was cut back by 6 bases and J by 16 bases. CDR3 length: 13 residues. The starting material was peripheral blood, obtained on day 0 of AZD1222 vaccination. The receptor was derived from an adult in good health. The chain uses TRBV6-5 and TRBJ2-1; 11 nucleotides agree with TRBD2. CDR3 protein: CASSAALAGVKFF. The CDR3 DNA is TGTGCCAGCAGCGCCGCACTAGCGGGAGTGAAATTCTTC.